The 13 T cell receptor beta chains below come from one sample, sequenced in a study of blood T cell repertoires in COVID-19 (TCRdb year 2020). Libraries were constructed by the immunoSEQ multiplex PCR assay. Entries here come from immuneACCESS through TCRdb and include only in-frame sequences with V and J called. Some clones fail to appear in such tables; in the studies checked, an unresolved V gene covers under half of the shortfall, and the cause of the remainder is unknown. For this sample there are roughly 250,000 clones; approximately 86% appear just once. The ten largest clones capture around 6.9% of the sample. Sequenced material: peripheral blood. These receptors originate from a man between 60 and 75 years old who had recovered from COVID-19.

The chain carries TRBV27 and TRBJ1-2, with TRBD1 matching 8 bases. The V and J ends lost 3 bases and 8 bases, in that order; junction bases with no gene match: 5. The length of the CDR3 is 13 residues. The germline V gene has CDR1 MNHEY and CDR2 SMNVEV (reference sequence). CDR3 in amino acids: CASSFGRGLGYTF. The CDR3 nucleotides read TGTGCCAGCAGTTTCGGCAGGGGGCTCGGCTACACCTTC.

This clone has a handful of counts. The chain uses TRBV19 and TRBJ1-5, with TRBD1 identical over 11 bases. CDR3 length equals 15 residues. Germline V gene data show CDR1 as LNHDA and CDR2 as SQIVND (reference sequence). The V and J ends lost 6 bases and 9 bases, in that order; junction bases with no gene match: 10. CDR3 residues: CASRQGTGGILPQHF. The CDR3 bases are TGTGCCAGTAGGCAAGGGACAGGGGGAATTCTGCCCCAGCATTTT.

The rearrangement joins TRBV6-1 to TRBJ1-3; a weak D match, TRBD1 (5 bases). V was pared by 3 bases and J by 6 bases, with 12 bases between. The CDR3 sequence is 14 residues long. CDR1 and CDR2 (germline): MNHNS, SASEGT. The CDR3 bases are TGTGCCAGCAGTGAGCAGGGAAGGGAAAACACCATATATTTT. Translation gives CASSEQGRENTIYF.

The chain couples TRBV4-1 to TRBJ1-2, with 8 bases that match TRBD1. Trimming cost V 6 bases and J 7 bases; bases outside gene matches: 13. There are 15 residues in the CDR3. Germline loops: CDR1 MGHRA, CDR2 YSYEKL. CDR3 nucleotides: TGCGCCAGCAGTCACGGACAGGGCCCCGTCAGTGGCTACACCTTC. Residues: CASSHGQGPVSGYTF.

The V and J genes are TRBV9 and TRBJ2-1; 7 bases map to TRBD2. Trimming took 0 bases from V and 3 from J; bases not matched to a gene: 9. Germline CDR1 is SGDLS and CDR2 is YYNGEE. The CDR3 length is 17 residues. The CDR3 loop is CASSVAPLAEDYNEQFF. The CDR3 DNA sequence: TGTGCCAGCAGCGTAGCTCCCCTAGCGGAGGACTACAATGAGCAGTTCTTC.

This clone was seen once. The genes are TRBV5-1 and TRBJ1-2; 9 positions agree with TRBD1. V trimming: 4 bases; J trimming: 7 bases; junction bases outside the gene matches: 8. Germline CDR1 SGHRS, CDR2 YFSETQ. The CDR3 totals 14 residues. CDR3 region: CASSGGQGARGYTF. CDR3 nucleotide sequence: TGCGCCAGCAGCGGGGGACAGGGAGCTCGTGGCTACACCTTC. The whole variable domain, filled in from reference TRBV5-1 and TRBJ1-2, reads KAGVTQTPRYLIKTRGQQVTLSCSPISGHRSVSWYQQTPGQGLQFLFEYFSETQRNKGNFPGRFSGRQFSNSRSEMNVSTLELGDSALYLCASSGGQGARGYTFGSGTRLTVV.

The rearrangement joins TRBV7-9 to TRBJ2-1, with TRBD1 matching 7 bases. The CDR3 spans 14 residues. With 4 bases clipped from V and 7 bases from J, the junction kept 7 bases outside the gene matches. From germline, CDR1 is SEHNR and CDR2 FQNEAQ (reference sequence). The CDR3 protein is CASSSTDRSNEQFF. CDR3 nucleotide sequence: TGTGCCAGCAGCTCCACGGACAGGAGTAATGAGCAGTTCTTC.

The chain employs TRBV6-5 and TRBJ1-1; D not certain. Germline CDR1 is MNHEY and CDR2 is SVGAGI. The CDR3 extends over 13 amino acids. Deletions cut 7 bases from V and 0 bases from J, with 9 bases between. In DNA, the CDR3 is TGTGCCAGCACCCCCACGGTGAACACTGAAGCTTTCTTT. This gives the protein CASTPTVNTEAFF.

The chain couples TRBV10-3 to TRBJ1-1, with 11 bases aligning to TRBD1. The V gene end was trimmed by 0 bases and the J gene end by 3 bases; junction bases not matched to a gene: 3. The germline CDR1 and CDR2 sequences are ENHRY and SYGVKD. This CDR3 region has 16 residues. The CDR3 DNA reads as TGTGCCATCAGTGAGTCGATGGGACAGGGGGACACTGAAGCTTTCTTT. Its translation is CAISESMGQGDTEAFF.

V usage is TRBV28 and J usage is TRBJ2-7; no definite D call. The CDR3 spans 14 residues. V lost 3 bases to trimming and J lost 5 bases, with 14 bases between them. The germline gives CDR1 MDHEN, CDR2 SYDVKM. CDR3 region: CASSLLASVHEQYF. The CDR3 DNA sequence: TGTGCCAGCAGTTTGTTGGCAAGCGTCCACGAGCAGTACTTC.

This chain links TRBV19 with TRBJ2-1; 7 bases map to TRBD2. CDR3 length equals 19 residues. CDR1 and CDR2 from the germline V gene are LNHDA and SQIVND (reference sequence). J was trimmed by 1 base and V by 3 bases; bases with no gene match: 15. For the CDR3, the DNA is TGTGCCAGTAGTATGTGGGGGGGGGAGAGGTCCCCTTCCTACAATGAGCAGTTCTTC. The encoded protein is CASSMWGGERSPSYNEQFF.

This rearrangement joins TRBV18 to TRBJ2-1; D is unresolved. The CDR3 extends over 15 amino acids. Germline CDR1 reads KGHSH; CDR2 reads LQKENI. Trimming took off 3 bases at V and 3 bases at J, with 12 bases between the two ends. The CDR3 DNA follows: TGTGCCAGCTCACCCGGGTACACAAGCTACAATGAGCAGTTCTTC. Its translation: CASSPGYTSYNEQFF.

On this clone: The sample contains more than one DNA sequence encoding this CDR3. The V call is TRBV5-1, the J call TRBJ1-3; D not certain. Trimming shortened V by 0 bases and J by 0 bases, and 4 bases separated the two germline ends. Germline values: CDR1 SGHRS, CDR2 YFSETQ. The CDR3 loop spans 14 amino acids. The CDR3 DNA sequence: TGCGCCAGCAGCTTGGCCGGCTCTGGAAACACCATATATTTT. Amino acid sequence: CASSLAGSGNTIYF.